This TCR beta chain was observed in a study of human T cells and chemical hapten exposure. As for time point: patch test 2, 6 weeks after DPC sensitization. Treatment reported: therapeutic diphenylcyclopropenone sensitization with weekly scalp DPC. The library labeled individual cDNA molecules by adding unique molecular identifiers to them. In TCRdb, the RACE reads were re-called with MiXCR into one record per CDR3 protein. The table lists about 95,000 distinct CDR3 sequences, about an eighth of them singletons. The material was whole blood, obtained in connection with sensitization to the hapten diphenylcyclopropenone (DPC). The TCR comes from a woman in her forties with alopecia areata. Some clones in this sample may be carry-over from other donors' samples.

The CDR3 spells CASSLFGQGETNTGELFF. The CDR3 bases are TGTGCCAGCAGCTTATTTGGGCAGGGGGAAACGAACACCGGGGAGCTGTTTTTT. V and J are TRBV11-2 and TRBJ2-2; 7 bases agree with TRBD1. The V gene end was trimmed by 2 bases and the J gene end by 0 bases; junction bases not matched to a gene: 9. Germline V gene sequence: CDR1 SGHAT, CDR2 FQNNGV. This CDR3 is 18 amino acids long.